The 15 T cell receptor beta chains in this list originate from one sample, sequenced in a study of OX40 agonist ivuxolimab in advanced cancers. Only in-frame clones appear in the TCRdb table, and some are missing; sequencing was by immunoSEQ multiplex PCR. The sample contains over 60,000 clones, 85% to 90% of which appear only once. The specimen was CD4+ or CD8+ T cells sorted from blood, collected in a trial of the OX40 agonist ivuxolimab. All receptors come from an adult with an advanced solid tumor such as melanoma, head and neck, liver or kidney cancer.

J is TRBJ1-4 and V is TRBV6-1, with TRBD1 matching over 7 bases. The CDR3 loop spans 13 amino acids. Germline trimming cut 5 bases from V and 6 bases from J; bases unmatched to any gene: 3. Germline-derived CDR1 and CDR2 are MNHNS and SASEGT. CDR3 sequence: CASSPTGYEKLFF. CDR3 nucleotide sequence: TGTGCCAGCAGTCCGACAGGGTATGAAAAACTGTTTTTT.

The gene calls are TRBV5-1 and TRBJ2-7; 10 bases match TRBD1. Germline V lookup: CDR1 SGHRS, CDR2 YFSETQ. The CDR3 consists of 14 residues. V was pared by 6 bases and J by 2 bases, with 5 bases of the junction left unmatched. The CDR3 is CASTPGQGTYEQYF. Written as DNA, the CDR3 is TGCGCCAGCACCCCGGGACAGGGGACCTACGAGCAGTACTTC.

The chain has TRBV12-5 and TRBJ1-6; no definite D call. Looked up from germline, CDR1 is LGHNT and CDR2 is FRNRAP. Between the trimmed V and J ends, which lost 1 base and 6 bases, there was a span of 7 bases. The CDR3 consists of 14 residues. The CDR3 sequence is CASGLGSPNSPLHF. CDR3 bases: TGTGCTAGTGGTTTGGGTTCACCTAATTCACCCCTCCACTTT.

V gene TRBV6-1 combines with J gene TRBJ2-2, with a tentative D call TRBD1 (5 bases). Trimming removed 3 bases from V and 6 bases from J, with 8 bases in between. The CDR3 spans 13 residues. Germline V gene lookup returns CDR1 MNHNS and CDR2 SASEGT. This chain's CDR3 is CASSEGRSGELFF. DNA of the CDR3: TGTGCCAGCAGTGAGGGGCGATCCGGGGAGCTGTTTTTT.

The chain has TRBV6-4 and TRBJ1-6; D remains ambiguous. CDR3 length equals 13 residues. Germline CDR1 is MRHNA and CDR2 is SNTAGT. The V and J ends lost 2 bases and 10 bases respectively, with 9 bases between them. CDR3 amino acids: CASSDSPDSPLHF. CDR3 DNA sequence: TGTGCCAGCAGTGACAGTCCGGACTCACCCCTCCACTTT.

V and J are TRBV9 and TRBJ1-3; TRBD1 agrees at 7 bases. V lost 1 base, J lost 0 bases, and 7 bases stayed unmatched. The length of the CDR3 is 17 residues. Germline assignment: CDR1 SGDLS and CDR2 YYNGEE. CDR3 DNA sequence: TGTGCCAGCAGCGTAACGACAGGGTGGGGCTCTGGAAACACCATATATTTT. Translated, it gives CASSVTTGWGSGNTIYF. Based on the CDR3 plus reference TRBV9 and TRBJ1-3, the full variable domain is DSGVTQTPKHLITATGQRVTLRCSPRSGDLSVYWYQQSLDQGLQFLIQYYNGEERAKGNILERFSAQQFPDLHSELNLSSLELGDSALYFCASSVTTGWGSGNTIYFGEGSWLTVV.

The rearrangement uses TRBV18 and TRBJ1-3; D might be TRBD1 (6 bases). The CDR3 is 15 amino acids. Germline V gene sequence: CDR1 KGHSH, CDR2 LQKENI. Deletions cut 3 bases from V and 7 bases from J, with 16 bases between. For the CDR3, the DNA is TGTGCCAGCTCACCCCCGTGGGACATCGGGAACACCATATATTTT. Translating gives CASSPPWDIGNTIYF. The variable domain in full, completed from reference TRBV18 and TRBJ1-3, reads NAGVMQNPRHLVRRRGQEARLRCSPMKGHSHVYWYRQLPEEGLKFMVYLQKENIIDESGMPKERFSAEFPKEGPSILRIQQVVRGDSAAYFCASSPPWDIGNTIYFGEGSWLTVV.

The chain uses TRBV6-1 and TRBJ1-6; D remains ambiguous. V lost 4 bases to trimming and J lost 7 bases, with 14 bases between them. There are 15 residues in the CDR3. The germline gives CDR1 MNHNS, CDR2 SASEGT. The CDR3 region has the DNA TGTGCCAGCAGTGTCCCCGGACTGCTGAATTCACCCCTCCACTTT. Encoded protein: CASSVPGLLNSPLHF.

The gene calls are TRBV11-2 and TRBJ2-1; TRBD2 agrees at 9 bases. The junction had 11 bases not matched to a gene; V was cut back by 5 bases and J by 6 bases. The CDR3 length is 16 residues. CDR1 is SGHAT, CDR2 FQNNGV, per germline. In nucleotides, the CDR3 is TGTGCCAGCAGCCCGATCTCCGGGACTAGCCTCAATGAGCAGTTCTTC. Translating it yields CASSPISGTSLNEQFF.

The chain carries TRBV10-3 and TRBJ2-4; a possible D gene is TRBD2 (5 bases). The CDR3 has 16 residues. In germline, CDR1 is ENHRY, CDR2 SYGVKD. Deletions cut 10 bases from V and 0 bases from J, with 19 bases between. CDR3 region: CASRGADELAKNIQYF. In DNA form, the CDR3 reads TGTGCCAGCCGAGGAGCGGATGAACTAGCCAAAAACATTCAGTACTTC.

V usage is TRBV9 and J usage is TRBJ1-3; D is unresolved. Per the germline V gene, CDR1 is SGDLS and CDR2 is YYNGEE. The CDR3 extends over 16 amino acids. Trimming left V 4 bases short and J 4 bases short, with 18 bases between. The CDR3 coding sequence is TGTGCCAGCAGCCCCCAACCGGGCCCAAGGGGAAACACCATATATTTT. It specifies CASSPQPGPRGNTIYF.

This clone came up once. The V gene is TRBV15, the J gene TRBJ2-2; no clear D. The V gene lost 5 bases and the J gene lost 9 bases, with 16 bases spanning the gap. The germline CDR1 and CDR2 sequences are LNHNV and YYDKDF (reference sequence). This CDR3 has 14 amino acids. This chain's CDR3 is CATSAAERSRELFF. In nucleotides, the CDR3 is TGTGCCACCAGCGCGGCGGAGAGGAGCCGGGAGCTGTTTTTT.

V is TRBV10-2 and J is TRBJ1-5; 10 nucleotides agree with TRBD1. CDR3 length: 16 residues. Trimming took 5 bases from V and 2 from J; bases not matched to a gene: 6. Germline V gene lookup returns CDR1 WSHSY and CDR2 SAAADI. CDR3 coding DNA: TGCGCCAGCAGTTCTTCAGGACAGGGGGGCAATCAGCCCCAGCATTTT. Amino acids: CASSSSGQGGNQPQHF.

This chain joins TRBV28 and TRBJ2-4, with 8 nucleotides matching TRBD2. J lost 9 bases, V lost 5 bases, and 12 bases had no gene match. The CDR3 runs 15 residues. CDR1 and CDR2 (germline): MDHEN, SYDVKM. The CDR3 DNA reads as TGTGCCAGCAGTCCACCTGGCGGGAGGATAGGCATTCAGTACTTC. This encodes CASSPPGGRIGIQYF.

This chain joins TRBV15 and TRBJ2-5; possible D gene TRBD1, 6 bases. Trimming stripped 10 bases from V and 4 bases from J, with 13 bases between. The CDR3 contains 12 residues. The germline V gene has CDR1 LNHNV and CDR2 YYDKDF (reference sequence). Here the CDR3 reads CASNLRGETQYF. The CDR3 nucleotides are TGTGCCAGCAACCTCAGGGGAGAGACCCAGTACTTC.